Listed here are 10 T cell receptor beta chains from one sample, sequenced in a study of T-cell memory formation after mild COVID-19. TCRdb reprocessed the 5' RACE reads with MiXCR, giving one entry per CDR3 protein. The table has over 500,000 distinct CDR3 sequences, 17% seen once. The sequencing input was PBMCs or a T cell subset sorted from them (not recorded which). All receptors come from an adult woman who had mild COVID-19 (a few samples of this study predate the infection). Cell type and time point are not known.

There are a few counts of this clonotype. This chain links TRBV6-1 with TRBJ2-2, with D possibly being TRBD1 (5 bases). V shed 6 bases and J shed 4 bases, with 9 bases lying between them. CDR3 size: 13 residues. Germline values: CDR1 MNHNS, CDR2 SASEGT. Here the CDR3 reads CASRIQVTGELFF. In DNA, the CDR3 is TGTGCCAGCAGGATACAGGTCACCGGGGAGCTGTTTTTT.

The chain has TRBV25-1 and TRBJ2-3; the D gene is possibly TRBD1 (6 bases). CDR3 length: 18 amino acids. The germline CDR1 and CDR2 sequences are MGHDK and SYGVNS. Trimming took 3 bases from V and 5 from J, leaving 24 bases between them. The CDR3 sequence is CASSEAHGIQGQKDTQYF. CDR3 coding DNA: TGTGCCAGCAGTGAGGCCCACGGCATCCAGGGGCAGAAAGATACGCAGTATTTT.

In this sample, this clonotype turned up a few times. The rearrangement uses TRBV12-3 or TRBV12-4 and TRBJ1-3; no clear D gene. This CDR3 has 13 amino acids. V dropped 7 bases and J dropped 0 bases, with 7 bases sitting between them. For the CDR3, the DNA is TGTGCCAGCAACCCAAGCTCTGGAAACACCATATATTTT. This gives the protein CASNPSSGNTIYF.

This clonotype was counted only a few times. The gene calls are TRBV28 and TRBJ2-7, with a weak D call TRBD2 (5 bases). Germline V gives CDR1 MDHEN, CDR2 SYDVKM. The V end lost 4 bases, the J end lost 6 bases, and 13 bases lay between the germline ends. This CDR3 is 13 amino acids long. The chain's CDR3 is CASSWPGGREQYF. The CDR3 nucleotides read TGTGCCAGCAGTTGGCCCGGCGGGCGCGAGCAGTACTTC.

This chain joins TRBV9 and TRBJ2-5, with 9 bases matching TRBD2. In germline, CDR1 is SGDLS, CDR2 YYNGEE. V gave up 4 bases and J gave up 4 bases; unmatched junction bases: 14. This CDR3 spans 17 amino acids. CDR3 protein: CASSIEGLAGRGETQYF. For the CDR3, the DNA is TGTGCCAGCAGCATAGAAGGCCTAGCGGGACGGGGAGAGACCCAGTACTTC.

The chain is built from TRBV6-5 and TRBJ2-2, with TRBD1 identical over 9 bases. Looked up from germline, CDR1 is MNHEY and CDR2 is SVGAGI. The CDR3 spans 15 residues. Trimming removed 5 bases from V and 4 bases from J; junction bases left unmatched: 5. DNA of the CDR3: TGTGCCAGCAGTCCCCGGACAGGGGCCACCGGGGAGCTGTTTTTT. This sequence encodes CASSPRTGATGELFF.

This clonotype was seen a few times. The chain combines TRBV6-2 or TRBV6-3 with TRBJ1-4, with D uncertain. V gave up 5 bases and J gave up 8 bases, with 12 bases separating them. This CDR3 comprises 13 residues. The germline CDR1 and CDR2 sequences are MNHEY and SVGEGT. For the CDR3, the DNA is TGTGCCAGCAGTCTACGGGAGGACGAAAAACTGTTTTTT. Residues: CASSLREDEKLFF.

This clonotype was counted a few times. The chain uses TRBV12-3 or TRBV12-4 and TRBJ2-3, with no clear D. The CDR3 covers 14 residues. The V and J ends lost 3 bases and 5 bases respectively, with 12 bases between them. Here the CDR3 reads CASSFVVRQDTQYF. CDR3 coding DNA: TGTGCCAGCAGTTTCGTAGTAAGGCAAGATACGCAGTATTTT.

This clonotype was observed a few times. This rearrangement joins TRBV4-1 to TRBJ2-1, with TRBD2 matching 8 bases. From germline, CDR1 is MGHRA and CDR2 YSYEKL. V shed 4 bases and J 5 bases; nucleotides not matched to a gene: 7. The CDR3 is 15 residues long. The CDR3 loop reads CASSPHSGTNNEQFF. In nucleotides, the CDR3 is TGCGCCAGCAGCCCCCATAGCGGGACGAACAATGAGCAGTTCTTC.

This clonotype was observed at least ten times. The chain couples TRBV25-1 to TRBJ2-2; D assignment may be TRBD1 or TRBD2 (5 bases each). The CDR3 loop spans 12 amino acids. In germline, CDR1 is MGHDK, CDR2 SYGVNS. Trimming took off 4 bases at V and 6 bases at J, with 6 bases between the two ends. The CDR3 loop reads CASSAGPGELFF. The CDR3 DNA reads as TGTGCCAGCAGTGCGGGACCCGGGGAGCTGTTTTTT.